This T cell receptor beta chain was captured in a study of blood T cell repertoires in COVID-19 (dated by TCRdb to about 2020). With respect to the entire study: The collaborator samples originated in the United States, Italy and Spain and spanned the acute and convalescent phases of COVID-19. The sample metadata nearly always contained a de-identified subject ID, COVID-19 status, age in years and sex. Deeply sampled blood TCRbeta repertoires from subjects exposed to, actively infected with, or recovered from COVID-19 were included in the dataset. The repertoires were made available in a free public database intended to serve as a resource for research on the immune response to SARS-CoV-2. Samples came from the ongoing ImmuneRACE study (first 160 participants) plus 1,254 subjects from 6 global collaborators. Where available, HLA class I and class II types were obtained from metadata supplied by the sample provider rather than from assay-based typing. The prospective study material was composed of cDNA or gDNA derived from T cells, B-cell-depleted T cells, or PBMCs.

TCRbeta CDR3 regions were amplified from genomic DNA by means of the immunoSEQ Assay, a bias-controlled multiplex PCR. On the study's bioinformatics: The number of nucleated cells in each sample was estimated from the amplification of reference gene primers within the assay. To quantify the absolute abundance of each unique TCRbeta CDR3 rearrangement, sequence reads were collapsed and filtered. For each sample, productive Simpson clonality was calculated as the square root of Simpson's diversity index over productive rearrangements. TCRdb took over this immuneACCESS table, retaining in-frame rearrangements with V and J assigned. Such tables are incomplete; in checked studies, under half of the missing clones stem from an unresolved V gene, and the remainder is unexplained. Clonal size and the V and J genes are those of that table, whereas D and trimming came from the DNA. The sample table contains under 85,000 clones; only one count was recorded for around nine tenths of them. More than 11% of the sample goes to the ten largest clones.

The CDR3, cysteine through phenylalanine, is 22 amino acids long. Only the CDR3 portion is preserved as DNA: 66 bases, with reading frame beginning at the first base. At the junction V is shortened by 3 bases and J by 8 bases; bases outside the gene matches: 34. The germline V gene encodes CDR1 GTSNPN and CDR2 SVGIG (reference sequence). General findings and caveats noted by the study authors: How much clinical and demographic metadata was included differed by source and by participant, and the metadata was provided uncurated.

Each collaborating institution followed its own protocols to collect whole blood in K2EDTA tubes. Collaborator samples were shipped for TCRbeta analysis as frozen whole blood, isolated PBMCs, or DNA extracted from either sample type. On this clone: The specificity of this receptor is unknown. Base qualities are not provided; no much larger clone lies one nucleotide away.

The V gene is TRBV30 and the J gene is TRBJ2-1, with TRBD2 identical over 7 junction bases. Source material: peripheral blood. This receptor was identified in an older man with active or convalescent COVID-19. In nucleotides, the sequence is TGTGCCTGGAGCCGCATAAAATTCCTCAAGACTAGCCCAAGGAGGGTACGTCATGAGCAGTTCTTC. The resulting protein is CAWSRIKFLKTSPRRVRHEQFF.